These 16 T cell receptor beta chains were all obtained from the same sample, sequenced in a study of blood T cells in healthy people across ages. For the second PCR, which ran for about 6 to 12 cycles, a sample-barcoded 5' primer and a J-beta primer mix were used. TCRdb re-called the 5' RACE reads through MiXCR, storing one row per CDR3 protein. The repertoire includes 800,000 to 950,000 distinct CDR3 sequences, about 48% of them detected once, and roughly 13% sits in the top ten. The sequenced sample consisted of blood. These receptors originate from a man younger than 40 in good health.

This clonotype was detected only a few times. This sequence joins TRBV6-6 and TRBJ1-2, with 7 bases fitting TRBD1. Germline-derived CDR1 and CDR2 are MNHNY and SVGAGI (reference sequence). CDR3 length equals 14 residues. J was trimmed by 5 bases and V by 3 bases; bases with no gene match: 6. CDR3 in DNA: TGTGCCAGCAGTTATGGAGGGGGCGGGTATGGCTACACCTTC. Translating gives CASSYGGGGYGYTF.

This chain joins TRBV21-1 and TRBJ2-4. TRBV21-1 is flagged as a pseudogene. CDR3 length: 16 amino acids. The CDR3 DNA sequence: TGTGCCAGCAGCAAAGCTGACCGGTTCAGCAAAAACATTCAGTACTTC. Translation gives CASSKADRFSKNIQYF.

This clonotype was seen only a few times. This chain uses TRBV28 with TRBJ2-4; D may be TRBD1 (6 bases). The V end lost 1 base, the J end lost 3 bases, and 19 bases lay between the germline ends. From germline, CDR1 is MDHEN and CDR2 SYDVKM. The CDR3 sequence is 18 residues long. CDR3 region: CASSLFYRQGHDKNIQYF. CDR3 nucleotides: TGTGCCAGCAGTTTATTCTACCGGCAGGGGCATGACAAAAACATTCAGTACTTC.

The CDR3 spells CASSVADGIKVDTQYF. In nucleotides, the CDR3 is TGTGCCAGCAGCGTAGCTGATGGGATCAAGGTAGATACGCAGTATTTT. The chain uses TRBV9 and TRBJ2-3; D gene unclear. Germline assignment: CDR1 SGDLS and CDR2 YYNGEE. CDR3 length: 16 amino acids. Deletions cut 0 bases from V and 5 bases from J, with 16 bases between.

The CDR3 region has the DNA TGTGCCAGCAGCTCCCCTTTGCGGGGAGGGACCTACAATGAGCAGTTCTTC. Translating it yields CASSSPLRGGTYNEQFF. This chain links TRBV7-9 with TRBJ2-1; 7 bases match TRBD2. This CDR3 region has 17 residues. Per the germline V gene, CDR1 is SEHNR and CDR2 is FQNEAQ (reference sequence). The junction had 11 bases not matched to a gene; V was cut back by 4 bases and J by 2 bases.

CDR3 in amino acids: CATSRDRGELFF. The CDR3 bases are TGTGCCACCAGCAGAGATCGCGGGGAGCTGTTTTTT. The chain employs TRBV15 and TRBJ2-2; D ambiguous. CDR3 size: 12 residues. Deletions cut 0 bases from V and 7 bases from J, with 3 bases between. Per germline, CDR1 LNHNV and CDR2 YYDKDF (reference sequence).

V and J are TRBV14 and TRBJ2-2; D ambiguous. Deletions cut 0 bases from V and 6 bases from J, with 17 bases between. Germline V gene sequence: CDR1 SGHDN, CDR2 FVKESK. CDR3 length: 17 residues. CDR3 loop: CASSQDSYFLRSGELFF. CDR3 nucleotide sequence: TGTGCCAGCAGCCAAGATTCTTACTTCCTGCGGTCCGGGGAGCTGTTTTTT.

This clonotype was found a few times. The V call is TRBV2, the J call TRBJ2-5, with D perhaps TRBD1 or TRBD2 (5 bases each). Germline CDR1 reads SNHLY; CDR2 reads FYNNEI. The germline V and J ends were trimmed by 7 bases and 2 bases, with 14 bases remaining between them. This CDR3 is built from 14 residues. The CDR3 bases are TGTGCCAGCAAGGGGACCCGAATTCAAGAGACCCAGTACTTC. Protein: CASKGTRIQETQYF.

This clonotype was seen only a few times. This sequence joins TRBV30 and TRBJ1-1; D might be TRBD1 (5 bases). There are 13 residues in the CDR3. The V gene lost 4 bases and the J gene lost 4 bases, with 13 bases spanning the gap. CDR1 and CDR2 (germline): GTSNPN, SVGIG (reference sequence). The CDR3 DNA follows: TGTGCCTGGATGAATGGGGGTGGCACTGAAGCTTTCTTT. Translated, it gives CAWMNGGGTEAFF.

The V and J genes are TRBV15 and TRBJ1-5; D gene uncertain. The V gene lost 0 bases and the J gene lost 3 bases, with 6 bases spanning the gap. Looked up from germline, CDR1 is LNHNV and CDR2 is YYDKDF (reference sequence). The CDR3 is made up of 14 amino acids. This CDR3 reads CATSRDIINQPQHF. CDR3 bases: TGTGCCACCAGCAGAGACATAATCAATCAGCCCCAGCATTTT.

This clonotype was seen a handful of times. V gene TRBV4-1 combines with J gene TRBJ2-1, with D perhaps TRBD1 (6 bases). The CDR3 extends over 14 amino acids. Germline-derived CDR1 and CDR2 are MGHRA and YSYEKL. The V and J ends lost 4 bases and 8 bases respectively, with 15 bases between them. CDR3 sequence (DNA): TGCGCCAGCAGCCCCCAGGGGTGGGTGCATGAGCAGTTCTTC. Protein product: CASSPQGWVHEQFF.

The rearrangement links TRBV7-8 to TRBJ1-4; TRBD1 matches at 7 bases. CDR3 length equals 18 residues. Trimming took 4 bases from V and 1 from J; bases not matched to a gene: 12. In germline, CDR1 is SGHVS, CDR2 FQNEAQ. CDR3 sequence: CASSSDRVASRTNEKLFF. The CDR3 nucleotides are TGTGCCAGCAGCTCCGACAGGGTAGCTTCAAGAACTAATGAAAAACTGTTTTTT.

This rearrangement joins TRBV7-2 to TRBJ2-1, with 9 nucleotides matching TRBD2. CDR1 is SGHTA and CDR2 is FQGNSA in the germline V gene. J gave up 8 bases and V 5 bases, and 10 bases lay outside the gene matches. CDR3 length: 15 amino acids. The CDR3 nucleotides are TGTGCCAGCAGCGAACGGACTAGCGTCTTCGATGAGCAGTTCTTC. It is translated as CASSERTSVFDEQFF.

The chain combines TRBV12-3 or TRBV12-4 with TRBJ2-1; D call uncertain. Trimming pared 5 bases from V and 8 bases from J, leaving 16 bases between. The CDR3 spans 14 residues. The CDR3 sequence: CASSIGVSTDEQFF. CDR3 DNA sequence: TGTGCCAGCAGTATTGGGGTCTCTACGGATGAGCAGTTCTTC.

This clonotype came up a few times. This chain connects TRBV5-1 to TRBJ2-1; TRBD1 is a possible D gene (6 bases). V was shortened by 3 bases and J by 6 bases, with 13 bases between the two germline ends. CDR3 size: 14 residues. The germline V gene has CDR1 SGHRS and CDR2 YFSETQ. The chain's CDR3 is CASSSQTGPNEQFF. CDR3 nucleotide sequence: TGCGCCAGCAGCTCGCAGACAGGCCCCAATGAGCAGTTCTTC.

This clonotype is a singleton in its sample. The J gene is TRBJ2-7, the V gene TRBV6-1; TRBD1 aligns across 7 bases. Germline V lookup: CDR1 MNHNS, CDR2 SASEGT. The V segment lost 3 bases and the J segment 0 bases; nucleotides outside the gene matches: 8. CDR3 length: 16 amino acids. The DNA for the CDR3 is TGTGCCAGCAGTGAGAGACAGGGCTCCGCCTCCTACGAGCAGTACTTC. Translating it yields CASSERQGSASYEQYF.